One sample yielded the 16 T cell receptor beta chains listed below, sequenced in a study of beta chain features in type 1 diabetes. Study-wide findings and caveats: Within each of all four CD4+ subsets, Type 1 diabetes patients had TCRB CDR3s that were moderately but significantly shorter.

The sequenced template was cDNA made from the entire isolated RNA. Produced via immunoSEQ multiplex PCR; TCRdb's table is partial and in-frame only. The data hold nearly 700,000 clones, with roughly 13% observed a single time. These receptors' antigens are unknown. Sample: naive CD4+ T cells from blood. The receptors derive from a man aged 18 to 30 with type 1 diabetes.

This clone was counted a few times. The chain employs TRBV7-3 and TRBJ1-1; D possibly corresponds to TRBD1 (5 bases). The CDR3 is made up of 15 amino acids. CDR1 and CDR2 (germline): SGHTA, FQGTGA. Between the trimmed V and J ends, which lost 5 bases and 5 bases, there was a span of 18 bases. CDR3 protein: CASSTPGKGRTEAFF. The DNA of the CDR3 is TGTGCCAGCAGCACCCCGGGGAAGGGACGGACTGAAGCTTTCTTT. Supplemented by reference TRBV7-3 and TRBJ1-1, the full variable domain reads GAGVSQTPSNKVTEKGKYVELRCDPISGHTALYWYRQSLGQGPEFLIYFQGTGAADDSGLPNDRFFAVRPEGSVSTLKIQRTERGDSAVYLCASSTPGKGRTEAFFGQGTRLTVV.

The V and J genes are TRBV21-1 and TRBJ2-1; whether TRBD1, the table's D call, matches the DNA was not checked. TRBV21-1 is designated a pseudogene. This CDR3 region has 15 residues. The CDR3 coding sequence is TGTGCCAGCAGCGAACAGGGTTTCTACTACAATGAGCAGTTCTTC. The encoded protein is CASSEQGFYYNEQFF.

The rearrangement joins TRBV6-1 to TRBJ1-4; tentative D call: TRBD1 (5 bases). Germline V gene lookup returns CDR1 MNHNS and CDR2 SASEGT. Trimming took off 5 bases at V and 5 bases at J, with 15 bases between the two ends. This CDR3 is 15 amino acids long. The CDR3 protein is CASSPRGRENEKLFF. The DNA of the CDR3 is TGTGCCAGCAGTCCCAGAGGCAGGGAAAATGAAAAACTGTTTTTT.

The J gene is TRBJ1-1, the V gene TRBV5-8; tentatively, D is TRBD1 (5 bases). This CDR3 has 15 residues. V lost 2 bases, J lost 6 bases, and 17 bases lay in between. The V gene's germline CDR1 is SGHTS and CDR2 YDEGEE. The CDR3 loop reads CASSLSGGLKAEAFF. The CDR3 nucleotides read TGTGCCAGCAGCTTAAGTGGGGGGTTGAAGGCTGAAGCTTTCTTT. The full variable domain, completed using reference TRBV5-8 and TRBJ1-1, is EAGVTQSPTHLIKTRGQQATLRCSPISGHTSVYWYQQALGLGLQFLLWYDEGEERNRGNFPPRFSGRQFPNYSSELNVNALELEDSALYLCASSLSGGLKAEAFFGQGTRLTVV.

Comment on this clone: In the same sample, other DNA sequences code for this CDR3. The rearrangement joins TRBV4-1 to TRBJ2-7; 9 nucleotides match TRBD1. Trimming removed 0 bases from V and 5 bases from J; junction bases left unmatched: 5. Germline V gives CDR1 MGHRA, CDR2 YSYEKL. CDR3 length equals 15 residues. The CDR3 DNA follows: TGCGCCAGCAGCCAAGAACAGGGGGCGCTGAACGAGCAGTACTTC. Encoded protein: CASSQEQGALNEQYF.

The CDR3 reads CARGDRENSPLHF. The CDR3 DNA follows: TGTGCCAGAGGGGACAGGGAAAATTCACCCCTCCACTTT. The chain couples TRBV2 to TRBJ1-6; 9 bases are shared with TRBD1. The germline CDR1 and CDR2 sequences are SNHLY and FYNNEI. V shed 9 bases and J 7 bases; nucleotides not matched to a gene: 4. The CDR3 sequence is 13 residues long.

This clone occurred a few times. The chain joins TRBV7-8 to TRBJ2-3; D remains unclear. This CDR3 region has 14 residues. The V end was cut by 7 bases, the J end by 4 bases, with 15 bases between. The germline gives CDR1 SGHVS, CDR2 FQNEAQ. The CDR3 loop reads CASTLFSGPDTQYF. CDR3 nucleotide sequence: TGTGCCAGCACCCTCTTTTCAGGCCCAGATACGCAGTATTTT. Combining the CDR3 with reference TRBV7-8 and TRBJ2-3 gives the whole variable domain GAGVSQSPRYKVAKRGQDVALRCDPISGHVSLFWYQQALGQGPEFLTYFQNEAQLDKSGLPSDRFFAERPEGSVSTLKIQRTQQEDSAVYLCASTLFSGPDTQYFGPGTRLTVL.

The table lists this clone with a few counts. The rearrangement uses TRBV30 and TRBJ1-4, with unresolved D. Trimming stripped 2 bases from V and 7 bases from J, with 17 bases between. Germline CDR1 GTSNPN, CDR2 SVGIG (reference sequence). The CDR3 runs 15 residues. CDR3 sequence (DNA): TGTGCCTGGAGTACTAGACCTTCCGCTAGTGAAAAACTGTTTTTT. Its translation: CAWSTRPSASEKLFF.

The chain employs TRBV6-5 and TRBJ2-1, with a possible D match to TRBD2 (6 bases). Trimming removed 8 bases from V and 11 bases from J, with 22 bases in between. Germline V lookup: CDR1 MNHEY, CDR2 SVGAGI. The CDR3 is 14 amino acids. The CDR3 sequence: CASAGQALGSQQFF. In nucleotides, the CDR3 is TGTGCCAGCGCGGGGCAGGCTTTGGGATCTCAGCAGTTCTTC.

The chain combines TRBV7-9 with TRBJ2-3, with D unresolved. The CDR3 runs to 13 residues. The germline V gene encodes CDR1 SEHNR and CDR2 FQNEAQ (reference sequence). With 5 bases removed from V and 10 bases from J, the gap between germline ends came to 16 bases. The CDR3 DNA reads TGTGCCAGCAGCATCAACAACCTTGTGGCGCAGTATTTT. It is translated as CASSINNLVAQYF. Drawing the rest from reference TRBV7-9 and TRBJ2-3, the complete variable domain is DTGVSQNPRHKITKRGQNVTFRCDPISEHNRLYWYRQTLGQGPEFLTYFQNEAQLEKSRLLSDRFSAERPKGSFSTLEIQRTEQGDSAMYLCASSINNLVAQYFGPGTRLTVL.

The chain combines TRBV9 with TRBJ2-5; D could derive from TRBD1 or TRBD2 (7 bases each). This CDR3 has 18 amino acids. Looked up from germline, CDR1 is SGDLS and CDR2 is YYNGEE. Trimming stripped 0 bases from V and 7 bases from J, with 25 bases between. CDR3 DNA: TGTGCCAGCAGCGTAGCTTGGCAGACGGGACTATCAGGGGGGACCCAGTACTTC. Translation: CASSVAWQTGLSGGTQYF. The full variable domain, its missing parts supplied by reference TRBV9 and TRBJ2-5, is DSGVTQTPKHLITATGQRVTLRCSPRSGDLSVYWYQQSLDQGLQFLIQYYNGEERAKGNILERFSAQQFPDLHSELNLSSLELGDSALYFCASSVAWQTGLSGGTQYFGPGTRLLVL.

This clone was picked up a small number of times. The gene calls are TRBV28 and TRBJ2-5; D tentatively fits TRBD1 or TRBD2 (5 bases each). The CDR3 runs 15 residues. V gave up 5 bases and J gave up 4 bases, with 17 bases separating them. Germline values: CDR1 MDHEN, CDR2 SYDVKM. CDR3 in DNA: TGTGCCAGCAGTCCCCCTTATGCCGGGGCAGAGACCCAGTACTTC. This gives the protein CASSPPYAGAETQYF.

This clone appeared a few times. This sequence joins TRBV7-3 and TRBJ1-2; D is uncertain. This CDR3 has 13 residues. Looked up from germline, CDR1 is SGHTA and CDR2 is FQGTGA. The V end was cut by 1 base, the J end by 3 bases, with 6 bases between. This chain's CDR3 is CASSLKADYGYTF. CDR3 DNA: TGTGCCAGCAGCTTAAAAGCTGACTATGGCTACACCTTC. The full variable domain, its missing parts supplied by reference TRBV7-3 and TRBJ1-2, is GAGVSQTPSNKVTEKGKYVELRCDPISGHTALYWYRQSLGQGPEFLIYFQGTGAADDSGLPNDRFFAVRPEGSVSTLKIQRTERGDSAVYLCASSLKADYGYTFGSGTRLTVV.

Note on this clone: Distinct nucleotide sequences in the sample also encode this CDR3. The chain joins TRBV5-1 to TRBJ2-1; 9 bases are a match to TRBD1. CDR1 is SGHRS, CDR2 YFSETQ, per germline. The V gene end was trimmed by 4 bases and the J gene end by 3 bases; junction bases not matched to a gene: 5. This CDR3 comprises 15 residues. The CDR3 here is CASSPGDRDYNEQFF. CDR3 nucleotide sequence: TGCGCCAGCAGCCCGGGGGACAGGGACTACAATGAGCAGTTCTTC.

In its sample, this clone was seen a few times. The V gene is TRBV5-6, the J gene TRBJ1-5; D uncertain. The CDR3 has 18 amino acids. The germline gives CDR1 SGHDT, CDR2 YYEEEE. The germline V and J ends were trimmed by 4 bases and 3 bases, with 23 bases remaining between them. The CDR3 here is CASSTIGRIGSHNQPQHF. Written as DNA, the CDR3 is TGTGCCAGCAGCACAATCGGGCGGATAGGGTCCCACAATCAGCCCCAGCATTTT.

The chain has TRBV9 and TRBJ1-2; D may be TRBD1 (5 bases). This CDR3 is 14 amino acids long. CDR1 and CDR2 from the germline V gene are SGDLS and YYNGEE. V gave up 2 bases and J gave up 10 bases, with 18 bases separating them. The CDR3 protein is CASSVGTGSFDYTF. The CDR3, as DNA: TGTGCCAGCAGCGTGGGGACGGGAAGTTTTGACTACACCTTC.